These 22 T cell receptor beta chains were sequenced from one sample in a study of cytomegalovirus exposure and HLA in healthy donors. In the PCR, 60 Vbeta and 13 Jbeta primers were used. Clones were sequenced by immunoSEQ multiplex PCR, and TCRdb holds only the in-frame ones, with some missing. The sample includes some 200,000 clones, 65% to 85% seen only once; the top ten take 3% to 4%. What was sequenced was PBMCs. The receptors were gathered from a man aged 45-65 years in good health and CMV-seronegative.

The V call is TRBV5-1, the J call TRBJ1-4, with TRBD1 matching 8 bases. CDR1 and CDR2 from the germline V gene are SGHRS and YFSETQ. Trimming took 0 bases from V and 3 from J; bases not matched to a gene: 7. The CDR3 is 17 residues long. CDR3 nucleotide sequence: TGCGCCAGCAGCTTGGGGAAAGGACAGGGACCTAATGAAAAACTGTTTTTT. Amino acids: CASSLGKGQGPNEKLFF. The full variable domain, rest sourced from reference TRBV5-1 and TRBJ1-4, is KAGVTQTPRYLIKTRGQQVTLSCSPISGHRSVSWYQQTPGQGLQFLFEYFSETQRNKGNFPGRFSGRQFSNSRSEMNVSTLELGDSALYLCASSLGKGQGPNEKLFFGSGTQLSVL.

V is TRBV2 and J is TRBJ2-5, with TRBD2 matching over 8 bases. CDR1 and CDR2 (germline): SNHLY, FYNNEI. The CDR3 is 14 residues long. J gave up 1 base and V 6 bases, and 4 bases lay outside the gene matches. CDR3 amino acids: CASRGSGAQETQYF. In DNA form, the CDR3 reads TGTGCCAGCAGGGGTAGCGGGGCCCAAGAGACCCAGTACTTC.

The chain joins TRBV6-1 to TRBJ1-1, with 9 nucleotides matching TRBD1. J lost 10 bases, V lost 3 bases, and 6 bases had no gene match. CDR3 size: 13 residues. CDR1 is MNHNS, CDR2 SASEGT, per germline. CDR3 loop: CASSDRDRAGAFF. The CDR3 bases are TGTGCCAGCAGTGACCGGGACAGGGCGGGAGCTTTCTTT.

The chain employs TRBV5-1 and TRBJ1-1; possible D gene TRBD1, 5 bases. V was pared by 4 bases and J by 6 bases, with 16 bases between. CDR1 and CDR2 (germline): SGHRS, YFSETQ. CDR3 length: 14 residues. This chain's CDR3 is CASSPSGTLPEAFF. The CDR3 DNA follows: TGCGCCAGCAGCCCCTCCGGGACTTTACCTGAAGCTTTCTTT.

J is TRBJ1-2 and V is TRBV13; 7 bases agree with TRBD1. The CDR3 is made up of 13 amino acids. The junction had 2 bases not matched to a gene; V was cut back by 5 bases and J by 2 bases. Per germline, CDR1 PRHDT and CDR2 FYEKMQ (reference sequence). CDR3 protein: CASSKQGNYGYTF. For the CDR3, the DNA is TGTGCCAGCAGCAAACAGGGGAACTATGGCTACACCTTC.

This chain links TRBV2 with TRBJ1-3; the D is unclear. CDR3 size: 15 residues. Germline values: CDR1 SNHLY, CDR2 FYNNEI. Deletions cut 4 bases from V and 0 bases from J, with 10 bases between. The CDR3 sequence is CASSGGTSSGNTIYF. The CDR3 nucleotides are TGTGCCAGCAGTGGGGGAACTAGCTCTGGAAACACCATATATTTT.

The genes are TRBV6-1 and TRBJ1-3; D not resolved. The CDR3 is 14 residues long. Germline V gene data show CDR1 as MNHNS and CDR2 as SASEGT. Deletions cut 4 bases from V and 4 bases from J, with 11 bases between. The CDR3 nucleotides are TGTGCCAGCAGTGCCGACTTTGGGGGAAACACCATATATTTT. Translation: CASSADFGGNTIYF.

This clone was found a few times. One end of the junction varies from germline; a read error may be responsible. This chain links TRBV7-9 with TRBJ2-7; D perhaps matches TRBD1 (5 bases). Germline CDR1 is SEHNR and CDR2 is FQNEAQ (reference sequence). The CDR3 is 16 residues long. DNA for the CDR3: TGTTCCAGCAGCTTCGAGCAGGGCCCTTTCTCCTACGAGCAGTACTTC. Amino acid sequence: CSSSFEQGPFSYEQYF.

V gene TRBV27 combines with J gene TRBJ2-7; unclear D gene. From germline, CDR1 is MNHEY and CDR2 SMNVEV (reference sequence). Deletions cut 5 bases from V and 1 base from J, with 9 bases between. CDR3 length equals 13 residues. CDR3 sequence (DNA): TGTGCCAGCAGTCCCTCTAGGTCCTACGAGCAGTACTTC. Residues: CASSPSRSYEQYF.

The chain recombines TRBV18 with TRBJ1-3, with 9 bases identical to TRBD1. Trimming took 6 bases from V and 7 from J; bases not matched to a gene: 10. Germline V gene data show CDR1 as KGHSH and CDR2 as LQKENI. CDR3 size: 15 residues. The CDR3 coding sequence is TGTGCCAGCTCCCCCATGGGACAGGGCGAGAACACCATATATTTT. Translated, it gives CASSPMGQGENTIYF.

The V and J genes are TRBV6-6 and TRBJ1-1; possibly TRBD1 for D (5 bases). This CDR3 is built from 14 residues. Deletions cut 4 bases from V and 2 bases from J, with 11 bases between. Germline V gives CDR1 MNHNY, CDR2 SVGAGI (reference sequence). CDR3 loop: CASSSTGGNTEAFF. The CDR3 nucleotides are TGTGCCAGCAGTTCGACCGGGGGTAACACTGAAGCTTTCTTT.

The CDR3 sequence is CASSLGAVTGNTIYF. For the CDR3, the DNA is TGCGCCAGCAGCTTAGGGGCGGTCACAGGAAACACCATATATTTT. The chain recombines TRBV5-1 with TRBJ1-3, with D tentatively TRBD1 (5 bases). Germline CDR1 and CDR2: SGHRS and YFSETQ. Trimming removed 2 bases from V and 4 bases from J, with 13 bases in between. There are 15 residues in the CDR3. The full variable domain, completed using reference TRBV5-1 and TRBJ1-3, is KAGVTQTPRYLIKTRGQQVTLSCSPISGHRSVSWYQQTPGQGLQFLFEYFSETQRNKGNFPGRFSGRQFSNSRSEMNVSTLELGDSALYLCASSLGAVTGNTIYFGEGSWLTVV.

The chain uses TRBV4-1 and TRBJ1-2, with 7 nucleotides matching TRBD1. The CDR3 consists of 16 residues. The V and J ends lost 2 bases and 3 bases, in that order; junction bases with no gene match: 9. Germline loops: CDR1 MGHRA, CDR2 YSYEKL. CDR3 DNA sequence: TGCGCCAGCAGCCAAACAGGGGCGTCCGGATACTATGGCTACACCTTC. The encoded protein is CASSQTGASGYYGYTF.

V and J are TRBV27 and TRBJ1-1; D unresolved. The CDR3 has 13 amino acids. Germline CDR1 reads MNHEY; CDR2 reads SMNVEV (reference sequence). The V end was cut by 0 bases, the J end by 2 bases, with 4 bases between. The CDR3 DNA is TGTGCCAGCAGTTTATCCACTAACACTGAAGCTTTCTTT. Translation gives CASSLSTNTEAFF.

V is TRBV12-5 and J is TRBJ1-4, with D possibly matching TRBD1 (6 bases). Germline V gene data show CDR1 as LGHNT and CDR2 as FRNRAP. The length of the CDR3 is 16 residues. Trimming stripped 1 base from V and 10 bases from J, with 19 bases between. CDR3 bases: TGTGCTAGTGGTTTGGGCTCGAGCGTGGGAGGGGGAAAACTGTTTTTT. This translates into CASGLGSSVGGGKLFF.

This clone has only a few counts. This chain connects TRBV9 to TRBJ1-1; 8 bases match TRBD1. The V and J ends lost 2 bases and 8 bases, in that order; junction bases with no gene match: 5. CDR1 and CDR2 from the germline V gene are SGDLS and YYNGEE. The CDR3 is 13 residues long. CDR3 in amino acids: CASSVGTGYEAFF. CDR3 coding DNA: TGTGCCAGCAGCGTTGGGACAGGATACGAAGCTTTCTTT.

V and J are TRBV30 and TRBJ1-1, with D hard to call. CDR1 and CDR2 (germline): GTSNPN, SVGIG (reference sequence). The CDR3 covers 12 residues. V was shortened by 5 bases and J by 1 base, with 8 bases between the two germline ends. The DNA for the CDR3 is TGTGCCTGGGAGGGTGGGAACACTGAAGCTTTCTTT. Encoded protein: CAWEGGNTEAFF.

The genes are TRBV18 and TRBJ1-3; a possible D gene is TRBD1 (6 bases). V lost 2 bases and J 0 bases, leaving 17 bases between the germline ends. The CDR3 has 18 residues. Germline values: CDR1 KGHSH, CDR2 LQKENI. CDR3 sequence (DNA): TGTGCCAGCTCACCATTCGGGGGGGGCTCCTACTCTGGAAACACCATATATTTT. Encoded protein: CASSPFGGGSYSGNTIYF.

The J gene is TRBJ1-5, the V gene TRBV5-8, with D tentatively TRBD1 (6 bases). The CDR3 has 15 residues. CDR1 is SGHTS and CDR2 is YDEGEE in the germline V gene. V dropped 0 bases and J dropped 3 bases, with 10 bases sitting between them. CDR3: CASSLGQAHNQPQHF. In nucleotides, the CDR3 is TGTGCCAGCAGCTTGGGACAGGCTCACAATCAGCCCCAGCATTTT.

The V gene is TRBV6-5, the J gene TRBJ1-5; no definite D call. The CDR3 has 15 residues. Per the germline V gene, CDR1 is MNHEY and CDR2 is SVGAGI. Trimming pared 0 bases from V and 4 bases from J, leaving 10 bases between. CDR3 DNA sequence: TGTGCCAGCAGTTACTCGAATCGGAGAAATCAGCCCCAGCATTTT. Protein sequence: CASSYSNRRNQPQHF.

The gene calls are TRBV27 and TRBJ2-1; 8 bases are a match to TRBD1. CDR3 length equals 14 residues. V shed 7 bases and J 0 bases; nucleotides not matched to a gene: 2. Germline V gene sequence: CDR1 MNHEY, CDR2 SMNVEV (reference sequence). CDR3 loop: CASKDRGSYNEQFF. Here the CDR3 DNA reads TGTGCCAGCAAAGACAGGGGCTCCTACAATGAGCAGTTCTTC.

On this clone itself: The same CDR3 is also encoded by other DNA sequences in this sample. The CDR3 DNA reads as TGCGCCAGCAGCTCGTCCTACGAGCAGTACTTC. This sequence encodes CASSSSYEQYF. The chain has TRBV5-1 and TRBJ2-7; unclear D gene. The CDR3 runs 11 residues. In germline, CDR1 is SGHRS, CDR2 YFSETQ. V was clipped by 3 bases and J by 1 base, with 2 bases between them.